This T cell receptor beta chain was obtained from a study of blood T cells in healthy people across ages. On this clonotype itself: Antigen specificity is unknown.

Donors each provided 8 to 10 milliliters of peripheral blood. General observations from the study: Strong correlation was found linking TCR beta diversity to naive T cell percentage.

Primers used in a second PCR of about 6 to 11 cycles were a sample-barcoded 5' primer and a J-beta primer mix. Each cDNA molecule was tagged by a template-switch adaptor with 12 random nucleotides. TCRdb re-called the 5' RACE reads through MiXCR, storing one row per CDR3 protein. The table lists around 850,000 distinct CDR3 sequences, around 34% of them singletons, with over 10% in the top ten. The TCR originated in a man aged 18 to 30 in good health. Sequences were obtained from blood.

The CDR3 loop reads CASSQEQGTGGYTF. CDR3 nucleotide sequence: TGCGCCAGCAGCCAAGAACAGGGGACCGGTGGCTACACCTTC. The chain joins TRBV4-3 to TRBJ1-2; 7 nucleotides match TRBD1. The CDR3 sequence is 14 residues long. Germline values: CDR1 LGHNA, CDR2 YSLEER. V lost 0 bases, J lost 7 bases, and 5 bases stayed unmatched.